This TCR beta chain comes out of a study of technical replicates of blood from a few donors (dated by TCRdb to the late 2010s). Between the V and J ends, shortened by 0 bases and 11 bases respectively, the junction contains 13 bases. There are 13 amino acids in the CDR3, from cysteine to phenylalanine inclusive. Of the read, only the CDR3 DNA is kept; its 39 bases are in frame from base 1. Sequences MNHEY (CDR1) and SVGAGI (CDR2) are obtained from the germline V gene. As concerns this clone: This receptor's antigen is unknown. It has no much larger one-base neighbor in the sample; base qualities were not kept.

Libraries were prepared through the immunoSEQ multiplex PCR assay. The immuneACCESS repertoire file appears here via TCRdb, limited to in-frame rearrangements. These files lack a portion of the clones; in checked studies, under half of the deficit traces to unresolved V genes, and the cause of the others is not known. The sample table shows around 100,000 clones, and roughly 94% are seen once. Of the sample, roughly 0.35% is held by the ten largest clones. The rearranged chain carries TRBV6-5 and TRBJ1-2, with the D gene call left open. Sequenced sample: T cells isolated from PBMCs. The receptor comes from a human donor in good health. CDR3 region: CASSYSTTRHYTF. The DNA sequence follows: TGTGCCAGCAGTTACTCCACCACGAGACATTACACCTTC.